Reported below is one TCR beta chain. This sample was taken from a study of blood T cell repertoires in COVID-19. TCRdb keeps only in-frame clones here, not all; method: immunoSEQ multiplex PCR. Here the sample spans approximately 120,000 clones, more than 85% being singletons. The sample taken for sequencing was peripheral blood. The source is a man in his forties or fifties with COVID-19, enrolled during active disease.

The CDR3 spells CASSWSRHNEQFF. The CDR3, as DNA: TGTGCCAGCAGCTGGAGTAGGCACAATGAGCAGTTCTTC. The chain employs TRBV14 and TRBJ2-1; D unclear. The CDR3 extends over 13 amino acids. Germline CDR1 SGHDN, CDR2 FVKESK. With 5 bases removed from V and 5 bases from J, the gap between germline ends came to 10 bases.